Below are 20 T cell receptor beta chains sequenced from a single sample in a study of identical twins. MiXCR, run by TCRdb on the 5' RACE reads, gives a single entry per CDR3 protein. The repertoire consists of 700,000 or so distinct CDR3 sequences, with 20% to 25% occurring once and the leading ten covering approximately 4.3%. In addition, the sample was reused for a study of T cells expressing NK-cell markers.

Sequenced sample: PBMCs. The receptor source for this set is a woman under 30 in good health.

This clonotype was observed a few times. This rearrangement joins TRBV7-2 to TRBJ2-7; 7 bases align to TRBD1. The CDR3 covers 15 residues. The V segment lost 1 base and the J segment 0 bases; nucleotides outside the gene matches: 3. Germline V CDR1 and CDR2: SGHTA, FQGNSA. In DNA form, the CDR3 reads TGTGCCAGCAGCTTAGAAGGGACAGCCTCCTACGAGCAGTACTTC. This encodes CASSLEGTASYEQYF.

J is TRBJ2-5 and V is TRBV5-1; D may be TRBD2 (5 bases). The V end was cut by 5 bases, the J end by 4 bases, with 9 bases between. Germline CDR1 reads SGHRS; CDR2 reads YFSETQ. The CDR3 covers 12 residues. CDR3 amino acids: CASRRVGETQYF. The CDR3 DNA reads TGCGCCAGCAGGAGGGTTGGAGAGACCCAGTACTTC.

This clonotype was seen only a few times. This chain joins TRBV12-3 or TRBV12-4 and TRBJ2-5; 13 nucleotides align to TRBD2. The junction had 3 bases not matched to a gene; V was cut back by 6 bases and J by 5 bases. The CDR3 is made up of 14 amino acids. CDR3 sequence (DNA): TGTGCCAGCAGACTAGCGGGAGGGGGGGAGACCCAGTACTTC. Residues: CASRLAGGGETQYF.

This sequence joins TRBV11-2 and TRBJ2-1; 14 nucleotides line up with TRBD2. The germline gives CDR1 SGHAT, CDR2 FQNNGV. J was trimmed by 7 bases and V by 6 bases; bases with no gene match: 14. The length of the CDR3 is 18 residues. The CDR3 DNA is TGTGCCAGCAGTTCTCGACTAGCGGGAGGGCCCTCAAGGAATGAGCAGTTCTTC. Its protein is CASSSRLAGGPSRNEQFF.

A note on this clonotype: A much larger clonotype is one base distant, so this may be a read error. The chain recombines TRBV7-7 with TRBJ2-1; TRBD2 agrees at 7 bases. Germline values: CDR1 SSHAT, CDR2 FNYEAQ (reference sequence). CDR3 length: 15 amino acids. Trimming took 4 bases from V and 3 from J; bases not matched to a gene: 6. CDR3 nucleotides: TGTGCCAGCAGCTCCGGGGCTAGCGGCTACAATGAGCAGTTCTTC. Amino acids: CASSSGASGYNEQFF.

V usage is TRBV20-1 and J usage is TRBJ1-1; 7 bases align to TRBD1. Germline V gives CDR1 DFQATT, CDR2 SNEGSKA (reference sequence). The CDR3 spans 13 residues. The junction had 3 bases not matched to a gene; V was cut back by 5 bases and J by 0 bases. The CDR3 loop is CSADREVNTEAFF. In nucleotides, the CDR3 is TGCAGTGCTGACAGGGAAGTGAACACTGAAGCTTTCTTT.

This clonotype has just one count. V is TRBV11-2 and J is TRBJ1-2; no clear D. The CDR3 is 14 residues long. V lost 3 bases and J 0 bases, leaving 8 bases between the germline ends. In germline, CDR1 is SGHAT, CDR2 FQNNGV. The CDR3 region is CASSFSGSNYGYTF. CDR3 sequence (DNA): TGTGCCAGCAGCTTCTCCGGGTCTAACTATGGCTACACCTTC.

This clonotype was observed a few times. The rearrangement uses TRBV2 and TRBJ2-7; 7 positions match TRBD2. Germline CDR1 and CDR2: SNHLY and FYNNEI. The CDR3 has 13 amino acids. The J segment lost 3 bases and the V segment lost 9 bases, leaving 8 bases of the junction unmatched. CDR3 sequence reads: CASRFREGYEQYF. CDR3 bases: TGTGCCAGTAGATTCAGGGAGGGCTACGAGCAGTACTTC.

The sample holds a few counts of this clonotype. The genes are TRBV29-1 and TRBJ1-4; D may be TRBD1 (6 bases). The CDR3 is 14 residues long. The germline V and J ends were trimmed by 5 bases and 8 bases, with 18 bases remaining between them. The V gene's germline CDR1 is SQVTM and CDR2 ANQGSEA. The CDR3 region has the DNA TGCAGCGTTCCTGCCCCCAGGGGTGGCGAAAAACTGTTTTTT. Amino acids: CSVPAPRGGEKLFF.

This clonotype was picked up a small number of times. The rearrangement joins TRBV20-1 to TRBJ2-1; 12 bases are a match to TRBD2. Per germline, CDR1 DFQATT and CDR2 SNEGSKA (reference sequence). V trimming: 3 bases; J trimming: 7 bases; junction bases outside the gene matches: 10. This CDR3 region has 16 residues. The CDR3 DNA is TGCAGTGCTAGGACAGGGTCTAGCGGGAGGGGGAATGAGCAGTTCTTC. This translates into CSARTGSSGRGNEQFF.

This clonotype has a handful of counts. The chain has TRBV20-1 and TRBJ2-3; tentative D call: TRBD2 (6 bases). Trimming pared 2 bases from V and 3 bases from J, leaving 9 bases between. The CDR3 totals 13 residues. CDR1 is DFQATT, CDR2 SNEGSKA, per germline (reference sequence). The CDR3 sequence is CSARFAGTDTQYF. The CDR3 DNA reads TGCAGTGCTAGATTCGCGGGGACAGATACGCAGTATTTT.

V and J are TRBV30 and TRBJ2-1; tentative D call: TRBD2 (6 bases). This CDR3 is built from 15 residues. V was shortened by 3 bases and J by 4 bases, with 16 bases between the two germline ends. CDR1 GTSNPN and CDR2 SVGIG come from the germline V gene (reference sequence). The CDR3 region has the DNA TGTGCCTGGAGGGAGGAAACGGGAGAATACAATGAGCAGTTCTTC. This sequence encodes CAWREETGEYNEQFF.

This clonotype was observed a handful of times. The chain uses TRBV20-1 and TRBJ2-3; possibly TRBD1 or TRBD2 for D (5 bases each). CDR1 and CDR2 (germline): DFQATT, SNEGSKA (reference sequence). This CDR3 comprises 13 residues. The V and J ends lost 1 base and 8 bases respectively, with 13 bases between them. DNA of the CDR3: TGCAGTGCTAGAGTTGGGGGAGTGCCTACGCAGTATTTT. Protein sequence: CSARVGGVPTQYF.

The V call is TRBV6-6, the J call TRBJ1-2; D is ambiguous. Germline assignment: CDR1 MNHNY and CDR2 SVGAGI (reference sequence). The CDR3 contains 12 residues. Trimming removed 2 bases at V and 14 bases at J, with 15 bases between. The CDR3 DNA is TGTGCCAGCAGTTACCATGACGTCTTCTGGACCTTC. This encodes CASSYHDVFWTF.

CDR3 sequence: CASSQRDSGLAGEQFF. For the CDR3, the DNA is TGTGCCAGCAGCCAAAGGGACAGCGGACTAGCGGGTGAGCAGTTCTTC. The gene calls are TRBV3-1 and TRBJ2-1; 11 bases fit TRBD2. The V and J ends lost 2 bases and 9 bases, in that order; junction bases with no gene match: 9. This CDR3 is built from 16 residues. Germline CDR1 and CDR2: LGHDT and YNNKEL (reference sequence).

This clonotype was observed a handful of times. The chain employs TRBV10-3 and TRBJ2-7, with a weak D call TRBD2 (5 bases). The CDR3 loop spans 13 amino acids. V lost 8 bases to trimming and J lost 4 bases, with 15 bases between them. Germline CDR1 ENHRY, CDR2 SYGVKD. CDR3 sequence reads: CAISDGKRYEQYF. In DNA form, the CDR3 reads TGTGCCATCTCAGACGGGAAAAGGTACGAGCAGTACTTC.

The V gene is TRBV6-5, the J gene TRBJ2-7, with D hard to call. From germline, CDR1 is MNHEY and CDR2 SVGAGI. V was clipped by 2 bases and J by 0 bases, with 11 bases between them. The CDR3 is made up of 15 amino acids. CDR3 sequence (DNA): TGTGCCAGCAGTTACCAGAGCGTGAGCTCCTACGAGCAGTACTTC. Translated: CASSYQSVSSYEQYF.

V is TRBV5-1 and J is TRBJ2-1; tentative D call: TRBD2 (7 bases). CDR3 size: 16 residues. Trimming took 0 bases from V and 4 from J, leaving 14 bases between them. Germline CDR1 SGHRS, CDR2 YFSETQ. CDR3 DNA: TGCGCCAGCAGCTTGGAGCCAGCGGGACAATACAATGAGCAGTTCTTC. Protein sequence: CASSLEPAGQYNEQFF.

This clonotype was seen many times. The rearrangement joins TRBV20-1 to TRBJ2-1; no reliable D call. CDR1 is DFQATT and CDR2 is SNEGSKA in the germline V gene (reference sequence). With 7 bases removed from V and 3 bases from J, the gap between germline ends came to 7 bases. The CDR3 length is 11 residues. The CDR3 here is CSGDHYNEQFF. DNA for the CDR3: TGCAGTGGTGATCACTACAATGAGCAGTTCTTC.

This clonotype has a handful of counts. V gene TRBV7-2 combines with J gene TRBJ2-7; D possibly corresponds to TRBD2 (5 bases). From germline, CDR1 is SGHTA and CDR2 FQGNSA. V gave up 1 base and J gave up 0 bases, with 10 bases separating them. The CDR3 loop spans 15 amino acids. The CDR3 nucleotides are TGTGCCAGCAGCTTAGGAGCGGCGTTCTCCTACGAGCAGTACTTC. The encoded protein is CASSLGAAFSYEQYF.